This T cell receptor (beta chain) originates from a study of vaccination effects on CD4 cells after COVID-19. General study points: In the late period after vaccination, infection- and vaccine-induced clones contracted markedly.

In regard to this clone: Its target is not known.

Some clones are missing from TCRdb's copy, which holds only in-frame ones; the method was immunoSEQ multiplex PCR. The sample carries around 63,000 clones, around three quarters recorded once. Germline V gene lookup returns CDR1 KGHSH and CDR2 LQKENI. Trimming pared 0 bases from V and 1 base from J, leaving 1 base between. The CDR3 spans 14 residues. With the ViraFEST assay, the study expanded antigen-specific CD4+ T cells using viral peptide pools, then sequenced them. Scientists isolated CD4+ T cells after an approximately 11-day culture period ended. Negative nucleocapsid antibody tests before and after vaccination confirmed no previous SARS-CoV-2 infection. Fresh IL-2-containing medium replaced half the medium on days 3 and 7.

The sample was CD4+ T cells from PBMCs cultured with HCoV-OC43 spike peptides, taken before COVID-19 vaccination. Subset in this sample: HCoV-OC43 spike overlapping peptide pool stimulation. The clonotype originates from a human donor who received a COVID-19 vaccine. The rearrangement joins TRBV18 to TRBJ2-6; the D is unclear. The DNA for the CDR3 is TGTGCCAGCTCACCACCTTCTGGGGCCAACGTCCTGACTTTC. It encodes CASSPPSGANVLTF.